These 15 T cell receptor beta chains share one sample of origin, sequenced in a study of blood T cells in healthy people across ages (dated by TCRdb to between 2015 and 2017). Library preparation employed 5' RACE. For sequencing, an Illumina HiSeq 2500 was employed. A second PCR of roughly 6 to 12 cycles was run with a J-beta primer mix and a sample-barcoded 5' primer. TCRdb itself trimmed the public reads at Q25 with fastp, ran MiXCR and retained productive beta chains. Merged by CDR3 protein, the rows form single entries marked with the most common genes and DNA. For this sample the table gives around 1,600,000 distinct CDR3 sequences, of which 35% to 45% were detected only once. The ten top clones hold approximately 4% of the sample. The sample comprised blood. The receptors derive from a woman under 30 in good health.

This clonotype showed up just a few times. This rearrangement joins TRBV6-1 to TRBJ2-7; 10 nucleotides agree with TRBD1. V trimming: 3 bases; J trimming: 4 bases; junction bases outside the gene matches: 9. The CDR3 is made up of 16 amino acids. CDR1 is MNHNS and CDR2 is SASEGT in the germline V gene. The CDR3 spells CASSDPSRDRGYEQYF. Written as DNA, the CDR3 is TGTGCCAGCAGTGACCCCAGCCGGGACAGGGGATACGAGCAGTACTTC.

CDR3 amino acids: CSVSDRNTGELFF. The CDR3 DNA is TGCAGCGTTTCGGACAGGAACACCGGGGAGCTGTTTTTT. The chain joins TRBV29-1 to TRBJ2-2; maybe TRBD1 (6 bases). CDR1 is SQVTM and CDR2 is ANQGSEA in the germline V gene. Trimming stripped 5 bases from V and 1 base from J, with 8 bases between. The CDR3 extends over 13 amino acids.

This clonotype was counted only a few times. The genes are TRBV9 and TRBJ2-1, with 12 positions matching TRBD2. The CDR3 has 17 amino acids. Germline CDR1 reads SGDLS; CDR2 reads YYNGEE. The V and J ends lost 4 bases and 1 base, in that order; junction bases with no gene match: 6. CDR3 bases: TGTGCCAGCAGCACTGGACTAGCGGGGTTTTCCTACAATGAGCAGTTCTTC. As protein: CASSTGLAGFSYNEQFF.

This clonotype came up once. Since no conserved phenylalanine or tryptophan closes the CDR3, a read error is the likely cause. This rearrangement joins TRBV20-1 to TRBJ1-1; the D gene is possibly TRBD1 (5 bases). Germline-derived CDR1 and CDR2 are DFQATT and SNEGSKA (reference sequence). V lost 2 bases and J 6 bases, leaving 10 bases between the germline ends. The length of the CDR3 is 12 residues. CDR3 nucleotides: TGCAGTGCTAGACGAGGGGTTGCTGAAGCTTTCCTT. Translating gives CSARRGVAEAFL.

About this clonotype itself: With a much larger clone just one base away, this may be a read error. The chain couples TRBV7-2 to TRBJ1-1, with TRBD1 as a possible D gene (6 bases). Germline assignment: CDR1 SGHTA and CDR2 FQGNSA. The CDR3 is 14 amino acids. Trimming removed 3 bases at V and 5 bases at J, with 13 bases between. CDR3 nucleotide sequence: TGTGCCAGCAGCTTTTGGGGGCGAGGGACTGAAGCTTTCTTT. Translating gives CASSFWGRGTEAFF.

Only a few counts were recorded for this clonotype. The chain joins TRBV4-2 to TRBJ2-3; D perhaps matches TRBD2 (6 bases). CDR3 size: 16 residues. The V end was cut by 5 bases, the J end by 1 base, with 16 bases between. Germline assignment: CDR1 LGHNA and CDR2 YNFKEQ. The chain's CDR3 is CASSTIAGMGTDTQYF. Here the CDR3 DNA reads TGTGCCAGCAGCACCATTGCGGGGATGGGCACAGATACGCAGTATTTT.

This clonotype has ten or more counts. The chain couples TRBV20-1 to TRBJ2-7; D is perhaps TRBD2 (5 bases). Trimming removed 5 bases from V and 3 bases from J, with 8 bases in between. CDR1 and CDR2 (germline): DFQATT, SNEGSKA (reference sequence). The CDR3 runs 11 residues. In DNA, the CDR3 is TGCAGTGCTCGGGATTTCTACGAGCAGTACTTC. It encodes CSARDFYEQYF.

CDR3 sequence: CASSFQGVTEAFF. For the CDR3, the DNA is TGTGCCAGCAGTTTCCAGGGGGTCACTGAAGCTTTCTTT. V gene TRBV12-3 or TRBV12-4 combines with J gene TRBJ1-1; 7 bases align to TRBD1. Trimming removed 3 bases from V and 4 bases from J; junction bases left unmatched: 2. The CDR3 contains 13 residues.

The CDR3 here is CASSVVARGSYNEQFF. CDR3 in DNA: TGTGCCAGCAGCGTAGTAGCGAGGGGCTCCTACAATGAGCAGTTCTTC. This rearrangement joins TRBV9 to TRBJ2-1, with D tentatively TRBD1 or TRBD2 (5 bases each). The V and J ends lost 0 bases and 0 bases respectively, with 10 bases between them. CDR3 length equals 16 residues. CDR1 and CDR2 from the germline V gene are SGDLS and YYNGEE.

This chain connects TRBV29-1 to TRBJ2-3; 8 bases line up with TRBD1. This CDR3 has 19 amino acids. Germline-derived CDR1 and CDR2 are SQVTM and ANQGSEA. V dropped 8 bases and J dropped 0; count of bases not matched to a gene: 22. CDR3: CSTEGQGALSGISTDTQYF. The CDR3 DNA reads as TGCAGCACCGAGGGGCAGGGGGCGCTGAGCGGAATTAGCACAGATACGCAGTATTTT.

This clonotype occurred a few times. The V gene is TRBV6-5, the J gene TRBJ1-1, with a weak D call TRBD1 (5 bases). Trimming shortened V by 9 bases and J by 4 bases, and 9 bases separated the two germline ends. Germline V gene lookup returns CDR1 MNHEY and CDR2 SVGAGI. CDR3 size: 11 residues. As DNA, the CDR3 is TGTGCCAGTGGGGGTAGCACTGAAGCTTTCTTT. This sequence encodes CASGGSTEAFF.

V and J are TRBV20-1 and TRBJ1-2, with 10 bases identical to TRBD1. The germline CDR1 and CDR2 sequences are DFQATT and SNEGSKA (reference sequence). The CDR3 is 15 amino acids. J lost 2 bases, V lost 5 bases, and 8 bases had no gene match. Here the CDR3 reads CSARTGGNLNYGYTF. In DNA form, the CDR3 reads TGCAGTGCTCGGACAGGGGGGAACTTAAACTATGGCTACACCTTC.

The J gene is TRBJ2-4, the V gene TRBV14; TRBD1 aligns across 7 bases. The end of the DNA aligns better with TRBJ2-7, so the J call may be wrong. This CDR3 contains 14 residues. In germline, CDR1 is SGHDN, CDR2 FVKESK. DNA for the CDR3: TGTGCCAGCAGTTGGGGACAGAGCTCCTACGAGCAGTACTTC. It is translated as CASSWGQSSYEQYF.

Only a few counts were recorded for this clonotype. This chain joins TRBV27 and TRBJ2-7; the D is unclear. Germline assignment: CDR1 MNHEY and CDR2 SMNVEV (reference sequence). Trimming shortened V by 6 bases and J by 1 base, and 13 bases separated the two germline ends. The CDR3 covers 14 residues. CDR3 coding DNA: TGTGCCAGCAGCTACGGTGTTGGATCCTACGAGCAGTACTTC. Residues: CASSYGVGSYEQYF.

The chain links TRBV5-6 to TRBJ1-2; D unclear. Trimming removed 1 base at V and 4 bases at J, with 11 bases between. The germline V gene has CDR1 SGHDT and CDR2 YYEEEE. This CDR3 spans 14 amino acids. CDR3 nucleotide sequence: TGTGCCAGCAGCTTGTTCTCTTCTAGCTATGGCTACACCTTC. As protein: CASSLFSSSYGYTF.